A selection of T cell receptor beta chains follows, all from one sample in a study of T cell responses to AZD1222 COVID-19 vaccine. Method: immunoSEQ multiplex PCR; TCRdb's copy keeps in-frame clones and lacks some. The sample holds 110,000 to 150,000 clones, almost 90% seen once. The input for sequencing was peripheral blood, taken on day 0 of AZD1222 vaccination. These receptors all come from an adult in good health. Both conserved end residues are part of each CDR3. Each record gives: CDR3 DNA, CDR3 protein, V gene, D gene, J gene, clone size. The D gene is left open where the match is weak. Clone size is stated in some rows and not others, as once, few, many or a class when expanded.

DNA: TGTGCCAGCAGCTTAGGTCACGGTTTAAGCTCCTACGAGCAGTACTTC
CDR3: CASSLGHGLSSYEQYF
V: TRBV7-6
D: .
J: TRBJ2-7
size: .

DNA: TGTGCCAGCAGTTTTTCCCCCAACTATGGCTACACCTTC
CDR3: CASSFSPNYGYTF
V: TRBV27
D: .
J: TRBJ1-2
size: .

DNA: TGTGCCAGCAGTGACGCAAGCGGAGGGGGCTACAATGAGCAGTTCTTC
CDR3: CASSDASGGGYNEQFF
V: TRBV6-4
D: .
J: TRBJ2-1
size: .

DNA: TGTGCCAGCAGTTATGGGCCGGGGCGAACTGAAGCTTTCTTT
CDR3: CASSYGPGRTEAFF
V: TRBV27
D: .
J: TRBJ1-1
size: .

DNA: TGTGCCAGCAGCTTCCCCGGGGGCAGGGGTAACACCATATATTTT
CDR3: CASSFPGGRGNTIYF
V: TRBV7-2
D: .
J: TRBJ1-3
size: .

DNA: TGTGCCAGCAGCCGAGACCTGACTAGCGGGAGAGTTGACAATGAGCAGTTCTTC
CDR3: CASSRDLTSGRVDNEQFF
V: TRBV11-2
D: TRBD2
J: TRBJ2-1
size: .

DNA: TGCGCCAGCAGCCCTGGACAGGCCGTGAATTCACCCCTCCACTTT
CDR3: CASSPGQAVNSPLHF
V: TRBV5-1
D: TRBD1
J: TRBJ1-6
size: .

DNA: TGTGCCAGCAGCGCCAATTTCCGGGAGCCGAGTAGCTGGTTCTTC
CDR3: CASSANFREPSSWFF
V: TRBV9
D: .
J: TRBJ2-1
size: few

DNA: TGCAGCGTCGTTGTGATGAGGGGGAGCTACGAGCAGTACTTC
CDR3: CSVVVMRGSYEQYF
V: TRBV29-1
D: .
J: TRBJ2-7
size: .

DNA: TGTGCCAGCAGCCCTGGACAGCACAATACGCAGTATTTT
CDR3: CASSPGQHNTQYF
V: TRBV11-3
D: .
J: TRBJ2-3
size: .